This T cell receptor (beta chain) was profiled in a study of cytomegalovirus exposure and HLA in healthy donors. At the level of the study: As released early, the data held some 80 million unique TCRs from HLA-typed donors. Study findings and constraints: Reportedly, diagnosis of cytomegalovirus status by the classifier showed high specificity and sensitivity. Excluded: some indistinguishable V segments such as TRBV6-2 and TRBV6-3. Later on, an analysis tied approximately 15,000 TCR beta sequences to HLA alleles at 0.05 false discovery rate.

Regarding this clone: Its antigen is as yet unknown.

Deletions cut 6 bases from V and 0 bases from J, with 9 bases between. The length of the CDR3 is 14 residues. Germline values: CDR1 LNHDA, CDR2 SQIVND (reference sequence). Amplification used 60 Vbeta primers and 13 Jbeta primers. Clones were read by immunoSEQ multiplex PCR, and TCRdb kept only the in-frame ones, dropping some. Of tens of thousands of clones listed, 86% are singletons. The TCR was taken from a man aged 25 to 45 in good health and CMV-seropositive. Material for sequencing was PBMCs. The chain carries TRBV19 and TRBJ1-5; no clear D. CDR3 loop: CASSQYSSNQPQHF. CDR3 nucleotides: TGTGCCAGTAGCCAATACAGTAGCAATCAGCCCCAGCATTTT. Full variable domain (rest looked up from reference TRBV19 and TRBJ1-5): DGGITQSPKYLFRKEGQNVTLSCEQNLNHDAMYWYRQDPGQGLRLIYYSQIVNDFQKGDIAEGYSVSREKKESFPLTVTSAQKNPTAFYLCASSQYSSNQPQHFGDGTRLSIL.